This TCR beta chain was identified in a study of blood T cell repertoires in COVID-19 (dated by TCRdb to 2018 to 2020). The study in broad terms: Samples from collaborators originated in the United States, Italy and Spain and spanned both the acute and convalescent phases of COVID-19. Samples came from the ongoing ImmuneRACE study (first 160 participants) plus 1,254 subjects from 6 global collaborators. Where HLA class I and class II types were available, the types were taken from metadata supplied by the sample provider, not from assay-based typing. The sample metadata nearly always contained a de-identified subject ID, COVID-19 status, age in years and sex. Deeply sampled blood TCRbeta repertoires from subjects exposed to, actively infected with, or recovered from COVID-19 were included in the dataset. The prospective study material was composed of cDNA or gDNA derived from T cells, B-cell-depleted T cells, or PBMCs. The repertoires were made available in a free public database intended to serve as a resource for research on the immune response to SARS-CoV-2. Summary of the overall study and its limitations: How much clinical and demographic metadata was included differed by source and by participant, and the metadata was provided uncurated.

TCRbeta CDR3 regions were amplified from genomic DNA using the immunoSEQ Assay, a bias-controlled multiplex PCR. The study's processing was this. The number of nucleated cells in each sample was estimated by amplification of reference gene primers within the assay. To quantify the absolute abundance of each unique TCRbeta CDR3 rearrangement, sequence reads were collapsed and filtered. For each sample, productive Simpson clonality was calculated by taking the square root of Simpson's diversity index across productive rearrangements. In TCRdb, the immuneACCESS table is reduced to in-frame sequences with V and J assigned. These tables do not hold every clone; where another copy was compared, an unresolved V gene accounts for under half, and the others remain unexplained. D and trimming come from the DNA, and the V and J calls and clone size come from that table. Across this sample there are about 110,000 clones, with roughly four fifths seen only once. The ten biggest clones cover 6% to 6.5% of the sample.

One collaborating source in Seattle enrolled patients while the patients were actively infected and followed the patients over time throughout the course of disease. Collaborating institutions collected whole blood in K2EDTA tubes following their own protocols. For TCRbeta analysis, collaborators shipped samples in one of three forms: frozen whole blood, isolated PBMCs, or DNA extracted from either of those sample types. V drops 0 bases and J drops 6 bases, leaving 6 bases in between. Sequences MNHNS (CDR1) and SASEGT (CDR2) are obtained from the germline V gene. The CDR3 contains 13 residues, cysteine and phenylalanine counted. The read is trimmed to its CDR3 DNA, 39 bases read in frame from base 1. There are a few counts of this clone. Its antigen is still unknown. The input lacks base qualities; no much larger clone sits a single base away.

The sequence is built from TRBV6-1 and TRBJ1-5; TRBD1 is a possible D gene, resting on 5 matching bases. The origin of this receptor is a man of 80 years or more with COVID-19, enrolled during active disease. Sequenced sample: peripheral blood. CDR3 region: CASSEAGGQPQHF. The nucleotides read TGTGCCAGCAGTGAAGCCGGGGGTCAGCCCCAGCATTTT.